The clone carrying this T cell receptor (beta chain) was seen at least ten times. Its cognate antigen is unknown. The junction differs from germline at one of its ends, possibly a read error. This specimen comes from a study of Graves' ophthalmopathy and Graves' hyperthyroidism. General study results and limits: In predicting ophthalmopathy progression, the model reached about 71% sensitivity and 72.22% specificity.

The CDR3 length is 16 residues. CDR1 and CDR2 (germline): SNHLY, FYNNEI. Among the exclusions were patients with other autoimmune diseases, uncontrolled infections, pregnancy or lactation. RNA served as the template for amplifying TCR beta CDR3 regions. First-round RT-PCR relied on HTBI primers, and a second-round multiplex PCR came next. Using its own MiXCR run on the multiplex PCR reads, TCRdb lists one record per CDR3 protein. The sample shows some 210,000 distinct CDR3 sequences, roughly 29% of them seen only once. V is TRBV2 and J is TRBJ2-7, with TRBD2 matching over 8 bases. The sequenced material came from peripheral blood. The sequence was collected from a man over 45 with Graves' ophthalmopathy. The chain's CDR3 is CASREGRTSTYYEQYF. Here the CDR3 DNA reads TGTGCCAGCAGAGAAGGAAGGACTAGCACCTACTACGAGCAGTACTTC.